This is a list of T cell receptor beta chains from one sample in a study of cytomegalovirus exposure and HLA in healthy donors. Clones were read by immunoSEQ multiplex PCR, and TCRdb kept only the in-frame ones, dropping some. The profile covers 200,000 or so clones, with roughly 84% appearing a single time and around 0.26% taken by the ten largest. The sequenced sample was PBMCs. Receptors were obtained from a boy aged 5-17 years in good health and CMV-seronegative. CDR3s include the opening cysteine and the closing phenylalanine or tryptophan. A D gene is named only where the DNA matches it firmly. Some rows mark clone size as missing; the rest say once, few, many or name a class of expanded clone.

J gene | D gene | clone size | V gene | CDR3 DNA | CDR3 protein
TRBJ2-7 | . | . | TRBV25-1 | TGTGCCAGCAGTGATCGAGGAGGGGGCGGGGCGAACTCCTACGAGCAGTACTTC | CASSDRGGGGANSYEQYF
TRBJ1-1 | . | . | TRBV2 | TGTGCCAGCAGTGAGGCGGGCGGGTTGGGTACTGAAGCTTTCTTT | CASSEAGGLGTEAFF
TRBJ1-4 | . | . | TRBV19 | TGTGCCAGTAGTCTACAGGGAACAACTAATGAAAAACTGTTTTTT | CASSLQGTTNEKLFF
TRBJ1-5 | . | . | TRBV30 | TGTGCCTGGAGTGCACGAGGGAGCAATCAGCCCCAGCATTTT | CAWSARGSNQPQHF
TRBJ2-1 | . | . | TRBV7-2 | TGTGCCAGCAGCTTAGTTCCCAGTAAAGTAAACAATGAGCAGTTCTTC | CASSLVPSKVNNEQFF
TRBJ2-7 | TRBD2 | once | TRBV2 | TGTGCCAGCAGTGAAAGGGTTAGCGGGAGAGTTAAAGGCAAGGGAGAGCAGTACTTC | CASSERVSGRVKGKGEQYF
TRBJ1-2 | . | . | TRBV28 | TGTGCCAGCAGTGGACAGCACTATGGCTACACCTTC | CASSGQHYGYTF
TRBJ2-3 | TRBD2 | . | TRBV28 | TGTGCCAGCAGTCCCAGCGGGGGGCAGACAGATACGCAGTATTTT | CASSPSGGQTDTQYF
TRBJ1-2 | . | . | TRBV28 | TGTGCCAGCAGTTTTGGCGGGGGGGCGTGGAATGGCTACACCTTC | CASSFGGGAWNGYTF
TRBJ2-2 | . | . | TRBV29-1 | TGCAGCGTTGACAGGGGTGCGACCGGGGAGCTGTTTTTT | CSVDRGATGELFF
TRBJ1-6 | TRBD1 | . | TRBV9 | TGTGCCAGCAGCCCTCTAAGTCATAGGGGGCGTTTGGATTCACCCCTCCACTTT | CASSPLSHRGRLDSPLHF
TRBJ2-7 | TRBD1 | . | TRBV19 | TGTGCCAGTAGTACTCAGGGGGCGAGTATTTACGAGCAGTACTTC | CASSTQGASIYEQYF
TRBJ2-2 | . | few | TRBV18 | TGTGCCAGCTCTTTAGCCCTTACCGGGGAGCTGTTTTTT | CASSLALTGELFF
TRBJ2-5 | . | . | TRBV13 | TGTGCCAGCAGCCACAGAGGATCCGCGGGATTGATGGAGACCCAGTACTTC | CASSHRGSAGLMETQYF
TRBJ2-7 | . | . | TRBV6-5 | TGTGCCAGCAGTAACGCAGGGGCGATTAACTACGAGCAGTACTTC | CASSNAGAINYEQYF
TRBJ1-1 | . | . | TRBV6-6 | TGTGCCAGCAATTGGTCGCGGCTCCCCCGAAGCACTGAAGCTTTCTTT | CASNWSRLPRSTEAFF
TRBJ1-4 | . | . | TRBV29-1 | TGCAGCGTTCCCGAGGGCCTGGAGGAAAAACTGTTTTTT | CSVPEGLEEKLFF
TRBJ2-7 | . | . | TRBV5-4 | TGTGCCAGCAGCGGCGGACAGACCTACGAGCAGTACTTC | CASSGGQTYEQYF
TRBJ2-7 | TRBD1 | . | TRBV19 | TGTGCCAGTAGTACGACAGGGGGCTACGAGCAGTACTTC | CASSTTGGYEQYF
TRBJ2-1 | TRBD2 | few | TRBV4-3 | TGCGCCAGCAGCCAAACTAGCGGGGGGGCCAATGAGCAGTTCTTC | CASSQTSGGANEQFF
TRBJ2-7 | TRBD2 | once | TRBV9 | TGTGCCAGCAGCGTAGCCGGGACTAGCTCTGACGAGCAGTACTTC | CASSVAGTSSDEQYF
TRBJ1-1 | . | . | TRBV18 | TGTGCCAGCTCACCAAAGCAGGGAGGTGGTACTGAAGCTTTCTTT | CASSPKQGGGTEAFF
TRBJ2-2 | TRBD1 | few | TRBV6-5 | TGTGCCAGCAAAGGGGGCTTGGGCACCGGGGAGCTGTTTTTT | CASKGGLGTGELFF
TRBJ1-5 | TRBD1 | once | TRBV7-2 | TGTGCCAGCAGTTCGGGCGGGACAGAATACTATCAGCCCCAGCATTTT | CASSSGGTEYYQPQHF
TRBJ2-1 | TRBD2 | . | TRBV7-2 | TGTGCCAGCAGCCCTACTAGCGTTCGCTACAATGAGCAGTTCTTC | CASSPTSVRYNEQFF
TRBJ2-5 | TRBD2 | . | TRBV7-3 | TGTGCCAGCAGCCTAAGGACTAGCGGGAGTGTAGGAAGGGAGACCCAGTACTTC | CASSLRTSGSVGRETQYF
TRBJ2-1 | . | . | TRBV6-5 | TGTGCCAGCAGTTATAGATCCCCTTACAATGAGCAGTTCTTC | CASSYRSPYNEQFF
TRBJ2-2 | TRBD1 | . | TRBV9 | TGTGCCAGCACCCGGACAGGGAAGAACACCGGGGAGCTGTTTTTT | CASTRTGKNTGELFF
TRBJ2-3 | TRBD2 | . | TRBV5-1 | TGCGCCAGCAGCCCCTCGGGAGGCGGGGGACGCGCAGATACGCAGTATTTT | CASSPSGGGGRADTQYF
TRBJ1-2 | . | few | TRBV6-5 | TGTGCCAGCAGTTACGGGGGAGGGGGCTACACCTTC | CASSYGGGGYTF
TRBJ2-7 | . | . | TRBV30 | TGTGCCTGGAGTATGACTGAGCAGTACTTC | CAWSMTEQYF
TRBJ2-1 | . | . | TRBV27 | TGTGCCAGCAGGGACTCTAATCCTTACAATGAGCAGTTCTTC | CASRDSNPYNEQFF
TRBJ2-7 | TRBD1 | once | TRBV5-1 | TGCGCCAGCAGCTTGGGGGGACAGACTGGTGAGCAGTACTTC | CASSLGGQTGEQYF
TRBJ1-1 | TRBD1 | . | TRBV2 | TGTGCCAGCCCTGCGGGACAGGGTTTGTGGACTGAAGCTTTCTTT | CASPAGQGLWTEAFF
TRBJ1-1 | TRBD1 | once | TRBV19 | TGTGCCAGTAGGTACAGGGGCGAAGGTACTGAAGCTTTCTTT | CASRYRGEGTEAFF
TRBJ1-2 | TRBD1 | . | TRBV29-1 | TGCAGCGCTCAGACAGGGGGGAACTATGGCTACACCTTC | CSAQTGGNYGYTF
TRBJ2-2 | . | few | TRBV5-1 | TGCGCCAGCAGCTTCTTCAGGCCATCGAACACCGGGGAGCTGTTTTTT | CASSFFRPSNTGELFF
TRBJ1-5 | . | . | TRBV5-6 | TGTGCCAGCAGCTTGGGTCTGGGAGGCGGACGGCATTTT | CASSLGLGGGRHF
TRBJ2-3 | TRBD2 | . | TRBV9 | TGTGCCAGCAGCCTCACTAGCGGGAGGCCCACAGATACGCAGTATTTT | CASSLTSGRPTDTQYF
TRBJ1-2 | . | few | TRBV28 | TGTGCCACTTACCAGTCAGGGGGCTACACCTTC | CATYQSGGYTF
TRBJ2-1 | TRBD2 | once | TRBV11-2 | TGTGCCAGCAGCTTTGGCGGGGGAGCCCACATTTACAATGAGCAGTTCTTC | CASSFGGGAHIYNEQFF
TRBJ1-2 | . | . | TRBV4-3 | TGCGCCAGCAGCCAAGGGACACGGCGGGGCTACACCTTC | CASSQGTRRGYTF
TRBJ1-5 | . | . | TRBV30 | TGTGCCTGGAGTGTACTAGGAAGGAGCAATCAGCCCCAGCATTTT | CAWSVLGRSNQPQHF
TRBJ2-5 | TRBD2 | . | TRBV5-1 | TGCGCCAGCAGCTTTTCTAGCGGGGCTCAAGAGACCCAGTACTTC | CASSFSSGAQETQYF
TRBJ2-2 | TRBD1 | few | TRBV6-5 | TGTGCCAGCCACAGGGGTGACACCGGGGAGCTGTTTTTT | CASHRGDTGELFF
TRBJ2-7 | . | . | TRBV11-3 | TGTGCCAGCAGCCGAGGTCCCTACGAGCAGTACTTC | CASSRGPYEQYF
TRBJ2-5 | TRBD2 | . | TRBV11-2 | TGTGCCAGCAGCTTACGGACGGGAGGGCCTGTAGGAGAGACCCAGTACTTC | CASSLRTGGPVGETQYF
TRBJ1-5 | . | . | TRBV9 | TGTGCCAGCAGCGTAGGCGGACAGACGCCCCAGCATTTT | CASSVGGQTPQHF
TRBJ2-4 | TRBD1 | . | TRBV9 | TGTGCCAGCAGCAACCAAGGGACAGTTCGGAGACCTTCTACTTCCAAAAACATTCAGTACTTC | CASSNQGTVRRPSTSKNIQYF
TRBJ1-1 | . | once | TRBV15 | TGTGCCACCAGCAGGGACAGCGTGAACACTGAAGCTTTCTTT | CATSRDSVNTEAFF
TRBJ1-1 | TRBD1 | . | TRBV11-2 | TGTGCCAGCAGCTTCGGGACAGGGGTGGGAGCTTTCTTT | CASSFGTGVGAFF
TRBJ1-1 | . | . | TRBV4-1 | TGCGCCAGCAGCGGAGGACCCGTCACTGAAGCTTTCTTT | CASSGGPVTEAFF